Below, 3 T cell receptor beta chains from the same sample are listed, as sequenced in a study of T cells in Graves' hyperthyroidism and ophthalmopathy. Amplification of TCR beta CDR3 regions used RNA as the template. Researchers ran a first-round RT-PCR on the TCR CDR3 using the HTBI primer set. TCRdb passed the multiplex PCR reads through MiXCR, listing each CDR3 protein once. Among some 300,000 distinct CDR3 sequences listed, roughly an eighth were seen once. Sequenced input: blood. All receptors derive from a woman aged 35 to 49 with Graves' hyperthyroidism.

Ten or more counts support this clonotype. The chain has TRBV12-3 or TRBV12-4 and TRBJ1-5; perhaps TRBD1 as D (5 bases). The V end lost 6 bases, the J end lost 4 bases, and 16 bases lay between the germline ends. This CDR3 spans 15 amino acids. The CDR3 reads CASSQGFRANQPQHF. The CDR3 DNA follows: TGTGCCAGCAGCCAAGGGTTCAGGGCTAATCAGCCCCAGCATTTT.

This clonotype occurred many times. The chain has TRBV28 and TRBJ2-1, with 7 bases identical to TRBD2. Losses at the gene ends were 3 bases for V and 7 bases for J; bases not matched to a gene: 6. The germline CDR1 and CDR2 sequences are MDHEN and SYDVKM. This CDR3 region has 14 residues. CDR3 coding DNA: TGTGCCAGCAGTTTTTTTCGACTAGCAAATGAGCAGTTCTTC. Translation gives CASSFFRLANEQFF.

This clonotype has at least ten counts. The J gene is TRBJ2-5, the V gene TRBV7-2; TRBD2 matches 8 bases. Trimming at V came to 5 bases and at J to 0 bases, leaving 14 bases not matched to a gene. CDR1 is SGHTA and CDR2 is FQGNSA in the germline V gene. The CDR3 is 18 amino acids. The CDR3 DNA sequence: TGTGCCAGCAGCCCGCCCCGAGCGGGGGCACCCGACCAAGAGACCCAGTACTTC. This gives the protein CASSPPRAGAPDQETQYF.